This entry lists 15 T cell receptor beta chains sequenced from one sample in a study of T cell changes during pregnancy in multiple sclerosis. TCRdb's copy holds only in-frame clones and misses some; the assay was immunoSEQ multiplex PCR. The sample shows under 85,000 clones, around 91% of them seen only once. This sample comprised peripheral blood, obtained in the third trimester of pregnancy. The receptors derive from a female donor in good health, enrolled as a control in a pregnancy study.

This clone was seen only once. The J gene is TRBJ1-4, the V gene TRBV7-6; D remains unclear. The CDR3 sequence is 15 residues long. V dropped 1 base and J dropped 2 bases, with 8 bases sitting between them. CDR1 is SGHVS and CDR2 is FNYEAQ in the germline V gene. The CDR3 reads CASSLVYGTNEKLFF. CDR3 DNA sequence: TGTGCCAGCAGCTTAGTTTACGGGACTAATGAAAAACTGTTTTTT.

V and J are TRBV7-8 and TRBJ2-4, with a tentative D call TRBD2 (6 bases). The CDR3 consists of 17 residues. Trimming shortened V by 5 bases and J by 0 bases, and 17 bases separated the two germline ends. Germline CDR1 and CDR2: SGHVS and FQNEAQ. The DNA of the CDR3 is TGTGCCAGCAGCCTGGGGACGGGGAGGAAAGCCAAAAACATTCAGTACTTC. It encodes CASSLGTGRKAKNIQYF.

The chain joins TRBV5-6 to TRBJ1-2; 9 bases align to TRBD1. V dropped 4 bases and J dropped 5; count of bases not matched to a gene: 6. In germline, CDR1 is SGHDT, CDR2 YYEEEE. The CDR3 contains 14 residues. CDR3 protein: CASSPGQGGYGYTF. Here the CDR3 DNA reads TGTGCCAGCAGCCCGGGACAGGGTGGTTATGGCTACACCTTC.

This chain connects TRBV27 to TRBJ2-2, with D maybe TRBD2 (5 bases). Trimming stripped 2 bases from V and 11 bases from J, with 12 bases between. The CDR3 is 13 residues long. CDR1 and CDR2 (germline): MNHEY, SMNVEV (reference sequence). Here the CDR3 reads CASSLARVGELFF. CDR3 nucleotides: TGTGCCAGCAGTTTAGCGAGGGTGGGCGAGCTGTTTTTT.

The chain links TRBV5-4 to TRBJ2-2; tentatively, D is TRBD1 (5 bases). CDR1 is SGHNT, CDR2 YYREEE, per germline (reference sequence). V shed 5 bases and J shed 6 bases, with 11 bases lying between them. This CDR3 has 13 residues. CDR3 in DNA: TGTGCCAGCAGACCTCAGGGCCCCGGGGAGCTGTTTTTT. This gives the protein CASRPQGPGELFF.

The CDR3 bases are TGTGCCAGTCAGGGGGGCAATCAGCCCCAGCATTTT. It yields the protein CASQGGNQPQHF. The gene calls are TRBV7-9 and TRBJ1-5; TRBD1 agrees at 7 bases. Germline V gene lookup returns CDR1 SEHNR and CDR2 FQNEAQ (reference sequence). V shed 9 bases, J shed 2 bases, and the junction held 1 base outside the gene matches. The CDR3 is 12 residues long.

CDR3 residues: CASRSGETYNEQFF. The DNA for the CDR3 is TGCGCCAGCCGAAGCGGGGAGACCTACAATGAGCAGTTCTTC. This chain connects TRBV5-1 to TRBJ2-1; TRBD2 matches at 7 bases. After removal of 7 bases from V and 2 bases from J, the junction contained 6 bases not matched to a gene. Looked up from germline, CDR1 is SGHRS and CDR2 is YFSETQ. This CDR3 is built from 14 residues. Complete variable domain (other parts from reference TRBV5-1 and TRBJ2-1): KAGVTQTPRYLIKTRGQQVTLSCSPISGHRSVSWYQQTPGQGLQFLFEYFSETQRNKGNFPGRFSGRQFSNSRSEMNVSTLELGDSALYLCASRSGETYNEQFFGPGTRLTVL.

This CDR3 reads CASTRGGTNTEAFF. In DNA form, the CDR3 reads TGTGCCAGCACGCGGGGGGGGACGAACACTGAAGCTTTCTTT. This chain uses TRBV27 with TRBJ1-1, with TRBD1 as a possible D gene (5 bases). CDR1 and CDR2 (germline): MNHEY, SMNVEV (reference sequence). This CDR3 comprises 14 residues. V lost 7 bases and J lost 1, with 13 bases in between.

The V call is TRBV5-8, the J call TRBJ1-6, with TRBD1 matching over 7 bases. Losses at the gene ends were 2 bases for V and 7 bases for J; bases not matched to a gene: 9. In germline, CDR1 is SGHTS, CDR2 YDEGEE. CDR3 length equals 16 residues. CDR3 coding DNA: TGTGCCAGCAGCTTCGACCCGGGACAGCTAAATTCACCCCTCCACTTT. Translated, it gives CASSFDPGQLNSPLHF.

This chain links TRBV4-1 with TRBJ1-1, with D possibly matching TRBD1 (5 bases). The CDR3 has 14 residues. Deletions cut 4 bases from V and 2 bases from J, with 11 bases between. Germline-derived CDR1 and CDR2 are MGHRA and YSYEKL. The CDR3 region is CASSPDSRNTEAFF. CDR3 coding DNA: TGCGCCAGCAGCCCTGACAGTAGAAACACTGAAGCTTTCTTT.

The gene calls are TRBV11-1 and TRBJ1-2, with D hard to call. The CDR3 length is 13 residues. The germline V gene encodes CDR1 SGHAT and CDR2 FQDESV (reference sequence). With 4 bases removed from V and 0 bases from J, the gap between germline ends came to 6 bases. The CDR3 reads CASSSGTNYGYTF. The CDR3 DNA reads TGTGCCAGCAGCTCCGGGACTAACTATGGCTACACCTTC.

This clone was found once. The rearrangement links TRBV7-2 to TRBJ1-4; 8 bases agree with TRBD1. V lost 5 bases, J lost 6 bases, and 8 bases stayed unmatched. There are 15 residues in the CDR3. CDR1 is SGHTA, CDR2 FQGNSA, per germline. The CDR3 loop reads CASSPDRVGDEKLFF. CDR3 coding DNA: TGTGCCAGCAGCCCGGACAGGGTTGGTGATGAAAAACTGTTTTTT. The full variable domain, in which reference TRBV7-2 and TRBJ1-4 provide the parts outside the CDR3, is GAGVSQSPSNKVTEKGKDVELRCDPISGHTALYWYRQSLGQGLEFLIYFQGNSAPDKSGLPSDRFSAERTGGSVSTLTIQRTQQEDSAVYLCASSPDRVGDEKLFFGSGTQLSVL.

The DNA for the CDR3 is TGTGCTAGTGGTTTGGGACCCAGGAATGGGGCCAACGTCCTGACTTTC. This sequence encodes CASGLGPRNGANVLTF. The rearrangement joins TRBV12-5 to TRBJ2-6; D uncertain. This CDR3 has 16 residues. Trimming shortened V by 1 base and J by 3 bases, and 10 bases separated the two germline ends. The V gene's germline CDR1 is LGHNT and CDR2 FRNRAP.

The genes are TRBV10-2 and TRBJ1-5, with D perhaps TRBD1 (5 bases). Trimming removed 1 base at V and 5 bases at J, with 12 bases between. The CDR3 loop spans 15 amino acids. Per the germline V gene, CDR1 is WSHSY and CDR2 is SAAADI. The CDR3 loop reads CASSEFGQGYQPQHF. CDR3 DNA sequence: TGCGCCAGCAGTGAGTTCGGGCAGGGATATCAGCCCCAGCATTTT.

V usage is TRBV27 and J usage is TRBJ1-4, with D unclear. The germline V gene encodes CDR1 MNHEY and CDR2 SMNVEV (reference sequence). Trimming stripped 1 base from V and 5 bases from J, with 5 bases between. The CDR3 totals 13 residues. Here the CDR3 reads CASSLFANEKLFF. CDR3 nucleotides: TGTGCCAGCAGTTTATTTGCGAATGAAAAACTGTTTTTT.